This T cell receptor (beta chain) was sequenced for a study of control samples from healthy donors and cancer patients (dated by TCRdb to the early 2020s). The CDR3 measures 16 amino acids from cysteine to phenylalanine. Just the 48-base CDR3 DNA is kept, in frame starting at base 1. V loses 3 bases of germline sequence and J loses 0 bases, and the interval between the two ends is 16 bases. Via the germline V gene (reference sequence), CDR1 is DFQATT and CDR2 SNEGSKA. Points on this clone: The antigen it recognizes is unknown. Base qualities are missing; no much larger clone stands one base away.

Preparation of the library involved the immunoSEQ multiplex PCR assay. TCRdb re-hosts the immuneACCESS table, in-frame sequences only. Its copies lack some clones; in the studies checked, an unresolved V gene accounts for under half of them, and the cause for the rest is not known. A total of over 80,000 clones appear in this sample, approximately 80% of them only once. The ten largest clones capture about 10% of the sample. The sequenced sample consisted of blood. The TCR was taken from a woman aged 25 to 45 in good health. This sequence uses TRBV20-1 and TRBJ2-3; the D region may be TRBD1 or TRBD2, each matching 5 bases equally. The CDR3 reads CSASGTPTSSTDTQYF. The bases are TGCAGTGCTAGTGGGACCCCTACCTCTAGCACAGATACGCAGTATTTT.